Listed below are T cell receptor beta chains from one sample, sequenced in a study of CD8+ T cells in alopecia areata. Libraries were prepared by immunoSEQ multiplex PCR; TCRdb keeps only in-frame clonotypes and omits some of them. The repertoire holds about 210,000 clones, with 64% as singletons. The material sequenced was CD4+ T cells sorted from blood, taken at week 4, from a patient treated with tofacitinib. The receptors here all came from a human donor with alopecia areata. Each CDR3 is given with its conserved first and last residue. The order of the fields is clone size, V gene, J gene, D gene, CDR3 DNA, CDR3 protein. D genes are given only for firm matches. Clone size appears in some rows only: once, few, many, or a class for an expanded clone.

few	TRBV7-9	TRBJ2-7	TRBD1	TGTGCCAGCAGCCCAGGGGCAGGGGGTGGCCGTGAGCAGTACTTC	CASSPGAGGGREQYF
few	TRBV5-1	TRBJ1-4	.	TGCGCCAGCAGCTTGTCTACAGGGAACTTTGAAAAACTGTTTTTT	CASSLSTGNFEKLFF
.	TRBV2	TRBJ1-3	.	TGTGCCAGCAGTCAACAGGTTCTCTCTGGAAACACCATATATTTT	CASSQQVLSGNTIYF
.	TRBV19	TRBJ1-2	.	TGTGCCAGTAGTATCCGGACTCAAGGCTACACCTTC	CASSIRTQGYTF
.	TRBV2	TRBJ2-5	.	TGTGCCAGTAGGGGAAGGGAGACTGAAGAGACCCAGTACTTC	CASRGRETEETQYF
few	TRBV7-9	TRBJ1-4	TRBD1	TGTGCCAGCAGGCCACCCGGGACAGGGAGTGAAAAACTGTTTTTT	CASRPPGTGSEKLFF
.	TRBV4-2	TRBJ2-7	.	TGTGCCAGCAGCCAAGATCGGGGCTACGAGCAGTACTTC	CASSQDRGYEQYF
.	TRBV5-1	TRBJ2-5	.	TGCGCCAGCAGCCCGTCACCACCAGAGACCCAGTACTTC	CASSPSPPETQYF
.	TRBV4-1	TRBJ2-6	.	TGCGCCAGCAGCCAAGATAGGGGGGGTATTCCTGGGGCCAACGTCCTGACTTTC	CASSQDRGGIPGANVLTF
few	TRBV7-8	TRBJ2-1	TRBD2	TGTGCCAGCAGCCCTAGGGAGGGCGACAATGAGCAGTTCTTC	CASSPREGDNEQFF
few	TRBV18	TRBJ2-7	.	TGTGCCAGCTCACCACAGGGTCGTGAGCAGTACTTC	CASSPQGREQYF
few	TRBV4-1	TRBJ1-5	.	TGCGCCAGCAGCCAAAGGGGCAAGTATACCGGACGGGGTTCCCTCAATCAGCCCCAGCATTTT	CASSQRGKYTGRGSLNQPQHF
.	TRBV5-8	TRBJ1-5	.	TGTGCCAGCAGCGGCATGGAAGGGGCAGGGGCGAATCAGCCCCAGCATTTT	CASSGMEGAGANQPQHF
.	TRBV7-2	TRBJ1-2	.	TGTGCCAGCAGCTTGGGCTGGGGCTATGGCTACACCTTC	CASSLGWGYGYTF
.	TRBV5-6	TRBJ2-7	.	TGTGCCAGCAGCCCACGCGGATTTTCCTCCTACGAGCAGTACTTC	CASSPRGFSSYEQYF
few	TRBV29-1	TRBJ1-4	TRBD1	TGCAGCGCCCAGACAGGGGTTAATGAAAAACTGTTTTTT	CSAQTGVNEKLFF
.	TRBV27	TRBJ1-1	.	TGTGCCAGCAGTCTGCCGGGGGGGAACACTGAAGCTTTCTTT	CASSLPGGNTEAFF
.	TRBV5-1	TRBJ2-1	TRBD2	TGCGCCAGCAGCCGGGGGACTATGGATAACACTGAGCAGTTCTTC	CASSRGTMDNTEQFF
once	TRBV10-3	TRBJ2-5	.	TGTGCCATCAGTGAGTCGAGCCCGGGCAGGGGAACCCAGTACTTC	CAISESSPGRGTQYF
.	TRBV11-2	TRBJ1-3	.	TGTGCCAGCAGCTTAAATTTAGGTGGAAACACCATATATTTT	CASSLNLGGNTIYF
.	TRBV9	TRBJ2-3	.	TGTGCCAGCAGCGTAGAGGGCAGGCTGTCAGATACGCAGTATTTT	CASSVEGRLSDTQYF
.	TRBV7-7	TRBJ1-1	.	TGTGCTAGCAGCCCCTGGAGGGGGGGGACTGAAGCTTTCTTT	CASSPWRGGTEAFF
few	TRBV29-1	TRBJ1-2	.	TGCAGCGTTGACCCCGCGGGGGCTGGCTACACCTTC	CSVDPAGAGYTF
few	TRBV10-3	TRBJ2-7	TRBD2	TGTGCCATCAGTGACCCGACTAGCGGGGGGGCCTCCGAGCAGTACTTC	CAISDPTSGGASEQYF
.	TRBV1	TRBJ1-1	.	TGCACCAAAAGGGGGGAATCCGTGACGGAGGACACTGAAGCTTTCTTT	CTKRGESVTEDTEAFF
.	TRBV6-5	TRBJ2-1	TRBD2	TGTGCCAGCAGTTATGTGACTAGCGGAAACAATGAGCAGTTCTTC	CASSYVTSGNNEQFF
.	TRBV2	TRBJ1-1	.	TGTGCCAGCAGTGTAGTAGGGATCGGCACTGAAGCTTTCTTT	CASSVVGIGTEAFF
.	TRBV15	TRBJ2-7	TRBD1	TGTGCCACCAGCAGGGAACCACAGGGGAATGGATACGAGCAGTACTTC	CATSREPQGNGYEQYF
.	TRBV6-5	TRBJ1-5	.	TGTGCCAGCAGACGGGCCAACAACAATCAGCCCCAGCATTTT	CASRRANNNQPQHF
.	TRBV15	TRBJ2-7	.	TGTGCCACCAGCAGAGATTCCGGGGGAATCTACGAGCAGTACTTC	CATSRDSGGIYEQYF
.	TRBV5-4	TRBJ1-6	.	TGTGCCAGCAGCTTAAGGGATTCACCCCTCCACTTT	CASSLRDSPLHF
.	TRBV30	TRBJ1-5	.	TGTGCCTGGAGTGTACGGGGACGGAATCAGCCCCAGCATTTT	CAWSVRGRNQPQHF
few	TRBV29-1	TRBJ2-7	.	TGCAGCGTTGAAGCCCCCGGTTACGAGCAGTACTTC	CSVEAPGYEQYF
few	TRBV5-4	TRBJ1-4	TRBD1	TGTGCCAGCAGCCCGGGACAGGTTGAAAAACTGTTTTTT	CASSPGQVEKLFF
.	TRBV9	TRBJ1-2	.	TGTGCCAGCAGCACCTCTGGTTGGGGCAAATCTGGGCCGAACTATGGCTACACCTTC	CASSTSGWGKSGPNYGYTF
.	TRBV6-5	TRBJ2-7	TRBD1	TGTGCCAGCAGGAACGGACAGGGGGCGTACGAGCAGTACTTC	CASRNGQGAYEQYF
.	TRBV29-1	TRBJ2-7	.	TGCAGCGTTCGTGACCACTCCTACGAGCAGTACTTC	CSVRDHSYEQYF
.	TRBV5-6	TRBJ2-5	TRBD1	TGTGCCAGCAGCTTGGACAGGGGGGAGACCCAGTACTTC	CASSLDRGETQYF
.	TRBV7-2	TRBJ2-2	.	TGTGCCAGCAGCTTAGGGGGGGCGCAGAAAGGGGAGCTGTTTTTT	CASSLGGAQKGELFF
.	TRBV20-1	TRBJ1-1	.	TGCAGTGCTAGTCTTGTCACTGAAGCTTTCTTT	CSASLVTEAFF
.	TRBV27	TRBJ2-7	TRBD1	TGTGCCAGCAAGCGGACAGGGGGCAGGACGGAGCAGTACTTC	CASKRTGGRTEQYF
.	TRBV11-2	TRBJ2-3	.	TGTGCCAGCAGCTTAGTAACACTTAGCACAGATACGCAGTATTTT	CASSLVTLSTDTQYF
.	TRBV5-4	TRBJ2-3	TRBD1	TGTGCCAGCAGCACCGGACAGGGAGTCACAGATACGCAGTATTTT	CASSTGQGVTDTQYF